These 26 T cell receptor beta chains originate from one sample sequenced in a study of T-cell memory formation after mild COVID-19. TCRdb reprocessed the 5' RACE reads with MiXCR, giving one entry per CDR3 protein. Found here are fewer than 70,000 distinct CDR3 sequences, more than 8% of them singletons; the top ten hold 0.9% to 1.5%. The sequencing input was PBMCs or a T cell subset sorted from them (not recorded which). The origin of the receptors is a man between 18 and 35 years old who had mild COVID-19 (a few samples of this study predate the infection). Cell type and time point are not known.

In DNA, the CDR3 is TGTGCCAGCAGAGGGACCCTCTCCTACGAGCAGTACTTC. This translates into CASRGTLSYEQYF. The chain has TRBV6-1 and TRBJ2-7; the D gene could be TRBD1 or TRBD2 (5 bases each). Trimming stripped 6 bases from V and 0 bases from J, with 9 bases between. CDR3 size: 13 residues. Per the germline V gene, CDR1 is MNHNS and CDR2 is SASEGT.

A few counts support this clonotype. The chain joins TRBV20-1 to TRBJ1-2; 8 nucleotides line up with TRBD1. Trimming at V came to 0 bases and at J to 1 base, leaving 7 bases not matched to a gene. This CDR3 has 16 amino acids. The V gene's germline CDR1 is DFQATT and CDR2 SNEGSKA (reference sequence). CDR3 in DNA: TGCAGTGCTAGAGATCGCCGGGACAGGTTTAACTATGGCTACACCTTC. Residues: CSARDRRDRFNYGYTF.

The gene calls are TRBV18 and TRBJ2-7; D is undetermined. The CDR3 has 15 amino acids. CDR1 is KGHSH and CDR2 is LQKENI in the germline V gene. V dropped 1 base and J dropped 3 bases, with 13 bases sitting between them. The CDR3 coding sequence is TGTGCCAGCTCACCACGAGCAGTACTCGGCTACGAGCAGTACTTC. Amino acids: CASSPRAVLGYEQYF.

This clonotype qualifies as medium-sized. This chain's CDR3 is CASSKDGYTDTQYF. CDR3 sequence (DNA): TGCGCCAGCAGCAAGGACGGATACACAGATACGCAGTATTTT. The chain carries TRBV5-1 and TRBJ2-3; D ambiguous. Trimming took off 4 bases at V and 2 bases at J, with 11 bases between the two ends. The CDR3 consists of 14 residues. CDR1 SGHRS and CDR2 YFSETQ come from the germline V gene.

The chain's CDR3 is CSVTGTGDPGAYEQYF. The CDR3 bases are TGCAGCGTTACCGGGACAGGGGACCCTGGCGCCTACGAGCAGTACTTC. This rearrangement joins TRBV29-1 to TRBJ2-7; 10 bases match TRBD1. This CDR3 region has 16 residues. With 5 bases clipped from V and 2 bases from J, the junction kept 12 bases outside the gene matches. Germline values: CDR1 SQVTM, CDR2 ANQGSEA.

This clonotype was found a few times. The chain joins TRBV20-1 to TRBJ1-6; the match to TRBD1 covers 9 bases. V gave up 0 bases and J gave up 8 bases; unmatched junction bases: 2. The CDR3 is made up of 14 amino acids. From germline, CDR1 is DFQATT and CDR2 SNEGSKA (reference sequence). CDR3 sequence reads: CSARDGQGYSPLHF. The CDR3 coding sequence is TGCAGTGCTAGAGATGGACAGGGGTATTCACCCCTCCACTTT.

This chain links TRBV20-1 with TRBJ2-3; D possibly uses TRBD1 or TRBD2 (5 bases each). V lost 8 bases and J 0 bases, leaving 18 bases between the germline ends. Germline CDR1 DFQATT, CDR2 SNEGSKA (reference sequence). The CDR3 runs 15 residues. The CDR3 protein is CSTQGTGISTDTQYF. CDR3 nucleotides: TGCAGTACTCAAGGGACGGGAATAAGCACAGATACGCAGTATTTT.

This clonotype was counted only a few times. The chain is built from TRBV4-2 and TRBJ2-1; TRBD1 matches 8 bases. Germline CDR1 reads LGHNA; CDR2 reads YNFKEQ. CDR3 length: 16 residues. The V segment lost 1 base and the J segment 3 bases; nucleotides outside the gene matches: 5. For the CDR3, the DNA is TGTGCCAGCAGCCAAGGTAGACAGGGGCTCTACAATGAGCAGTTCTTC. This encodes CASSQGRQGLYNEQFF.

The chain links TRBV2 to TRBJ2-3; 9 nucleotides line up with TRBD1. The ends lost 4 bases at V and 5 bases at J; junction bases unmatched: 4. CDR3 length equals 14 residues. Germline lookup yields CDR1 SNHLY and CDR2 FYNNEI. The CDR3 nucleotides read TGTGCCAGCAGTGTAAACAGGGGGCAAGATACGCAGTATTTT. This encodes CASSVNRGQDTQYF.

This clonotype has more than one count but fewer than ten. J is TRBJ1-2 and V is TRBV5-1; no definite D call. CDR1 is SGHRS, CDR2 YFSETQ, per germline. V lost 4 bases and J 6 bases, leaving 16 bases between the germline ends. The CDR3 extends over 14 amino acids. CDR3 sequence (DNA): TGCGCCAGCAGCGTAACGGCAGGACTGGATGGCTACACCTTC. Translating gives CASSVTAGLDGYTF.

This chain connects TRBV24-1 to TRBJ2-5, with D unresolved. From germline, CDR1 is KGHDR and CDR2 SFDVKD. The CDR3 loop spans 15 amino acids. V gave up 1 base and J gave up 3 bases, with 11 bases separating them. CDR3 coding DNA: TGTGCCACCAGTGATTTACAAGGTGCCGAAGAGACCCAGTACTTC. Amino acids: CATSDLQGAEETQYF.

This clonotype came up a few times. The chain recombines TRBV18 with TRBJ1-1, with D perhaps TRBD1 (6 bases). Trimming cost V 3 bases and J 3 bases, with 11 bases left between them. The germline V gene has CDR1 KGHSH and CDR2 LQKENI. This CDR3 region has 14 residues. The DNA for the CDR3 is TGTGCCAGCTCACCCATATCAGGGGACACTGAAGCTTTCTTT. It is translated as CASSPISGDTEAFF.

This clonotype showed up just a few times. Here the CDR3 reads CASSTPGQSYEQYF. The CDR3 DNA reads as TGTGCCAGCAGTACGCCGGGACAGAGCTACGAGCAGTACTTC. The chain recombines TRBV27 with TRBJ2-7, with 7 bases fitting TRBD1. CDR1 and CDR2 from the germline V gene are MNHEY and SMNVEV (reference sequence). The CDR3 is 14 residues long. J was trimmed by 3 bases and V by 5 bases; bases with no gene match: 7.

This clonotype was counted many times. V and J are TRBV20-1 and TRBJ1-1; tentatively, D is TRBD1 (6 bases). The CDR3 is 16 residues long. Germline V gene lookup returns CDR1 DFQATT and CDR2 SNEGSKA (reference sequence). The CDR3 loop reads CSPTIPRWGANTEAFF. CDR3 in DNA: TGCAGCCCCACGATCCCGCGATGGGGGGCGAACACTGAAGCTTTCTTT.

The chain carries TRBV4-3 and TRBJ2-1; 7 bases match TRBD2. V gave up 2 bases and J gave up 10 bases; unmatched junction bases: 14. Germline CDR1 LGHNA, CDR2 YSLEER. This CDR3 has 16 amino acids. The CDR3 DNA is TGCGCCAGCAGCCAACGCTGGCGGCAGGGAGGGGAAGAGCAGTTCTTC. It translates to CASSQRWRQGGEEQFF.

This clonotype was seen ten or more times. This chain connects TRBV7-2 to TRBJ2-3; 7 bases fit TRBD2. The V and J ends lost 0 bases and 1 base, in that order; junction bases with no gene match: 4. Germline loops: CDR1 SGHTA, CDR2 FQGNSA. CDR3 length: 16 amino acids. CDR3 in DNA: TGTGCCAGCAGCTTAGCGGCGGGGGAGCGCACAGATACGCAGTATTTT. This translates into CASSLAAGERTDTQYF.

This clonotype was recorded at least ten times. The CDR3 spells CASGLPGDSYEQYV. For the CDR3, the DNA is TGTGCTAGTGGTTTGCCAGGGGATTCCTACGAGCAGTACGTC. This chain joins TRBV12-5 and TRBJ2-7; D may be TRBD1 (6 bases). CDR1 is LGHNT and CDR2 is FRNRAP in the germline V gene. CDR3 length: 14 residues. Trimming left V 2 bases short and J 1 base short, with 9 bases between.

The chain uses TRBV7-9 and TRBJ2-7; D gene unclear. V was trimmed by 5 bases and J by 3 bases, leaving 14 bases between them. This CDR3 is built from 14 residues. The germline V gene has CDR1 SEHNR and CDR2 FQNEAQ (reference sequence). The CDR3 region is CASSPGTPRYEQYF. Here the CDR3 DNA reads TGTGCCAGCAGCCCAGGCACCCCTCGCTACGAGCAGTACTTC. The full variable domain, its missing parts supplied by reference TRBV7-9 and TRBJ2-7, is DTGVSQNPRHKITKRGQNVTFRCDPISEHNRLYWYRQTLGQGPEFLTYFQNEAQLEKSRLLSDRFSAERPKGSFSTLEIQRTEQGDSAMYLCASSPGTPRYEQYFGPGTRLTVT.

The rearrangement links TRBV12-3 or TRBV12-4 to TRBJ1-6; tentatively, D is TRBD1 (5 bases). V dropped 3 bases and J dropped 8 bases, with 11 bases sitting between them. CDR3 length: 14 residues. In DNA, the CDR3 is TGTGCCAGCAGTTTGGATCGACAGTATTCACCCCTCCACTTT. This codes for CASSLDRQYSPLHF.

This clonotype was recorded a few times. CDR3 bases: TGTGCCAGCAGCGTAGGGGGTCCGATCGAGGGTGGCTACACCTTC. Amino acid sequence: CASSVGGPIEGGYTF. The rearrangement uses TRBV9 and TRBJ1-2; D uncertain. The V end was cut by 0 bases, the J end by 7 bases, with 16 bases between. The germline V gene has CDR1 SGDLS and CDR2 YYNGEE. CDR3 size: 15 residues.

This clonotype was seen a few times. V gene TRBV10-3 combines with J gene TRBJ2-3, with 7 bases identical to TRBD2. The trim removed 8 bases at V and 2 bases at J, leaving 7 bases unmatched. Germline V gene data show CDR1 as ENHRY and CDR2 as SYGVKD. This CDR3 region has 14 residues. The CDR3 spells CAISGAGPTDTQYF. CDR3 nucleotides: TGTGCCATCTCGGGAGCGGGGCCCACAGATACGCAGTATTTT.

This clonotype came up many times. The chain carries TRBV5-1 and TRBJ2-1; no firm D call. The germline V and J ends were trimmed by 0 bases and 11 bases, with 15 bases remaining between them. Germline loops: CDR1 SGHRS, CDR2 YFSETQ. The CDR3 is 14 amino acids. The CDR3 spells CASSLESALAKQFF. In nucleotides, the CDR3 is TGCGCCAGCAGCTTGGAATCCGCCCTGGCGAAGCAGTTCTTC.

V usage is TRBV2 and J usage is TRBJ2-5, with D perhaps matching TRBD1 or TRBD2 (5 bases each). V dropped 0 bases and J dropped 9 bases, with 17 bases sitting between them. CDR1 is SNHLY and CDR2 is FYNNEI in the germline V gene. CDR3 length equals 15 residues. As DNA, the CDR3 is TGTGCCAGCAGTGAAGCAGGGACCCAGCTGGGGTCCCAGTACTTC. Amino acids: CASSEAGTQLGSQYF.

This clonotype showed up just a few times. The rearrangement uses TRBV7-9 and TRBJ2-5; D may be TRBD2 (6 bases). V was clipped by 4 bases and J by 7 bases, with 19 bases between them. Germline CDR1 SEHNR, CDR2 FQNEAQ (reference sequence). The length of the CDR3 is 15 residues. The CDR3 DNA sequence: TGTGCCAGCAGCTCAAGGGGTAGAGGAGGGGTGACCCAGTACTTC. Residues: CASSSRGRGGVTQYF.

The chain joins TRBV11-2 to TRBJ2-7; D gene uncertain. The CDR3 is made up of 14 amino acids. V was clipped by 1 base and J by 1 base, with 8 bases between them. From germline, CDR1 is SGHAT and CDR2 FQNNGV. CDR3 nucleotide sequence: TGTGCCAGCAGCTTAGGCCAGCTTTCCTACGAGCAGTACGTC. Its translation is CASSLGQLSYEQYV.

This clonotype showed up just a few times. V gene TRBV27 combines with J gene TRBJ2-3; TRBD2 matches 7 bases. The CDR3 extends over 14 amino acids. Losses at the gene ends were 5 bases for V and 10 bases for J; bases not matched to a gene: 12. Germline loops: CDR1 MNHEY, CDR2 SMNVEV (reference sequence). The CDR3 DNA follows: TGTGCCAGCAGTGGGCCGGCGGGGGTCGAAGCGCAGTATTTT. It translates to CASSGPAGVEAQYF.